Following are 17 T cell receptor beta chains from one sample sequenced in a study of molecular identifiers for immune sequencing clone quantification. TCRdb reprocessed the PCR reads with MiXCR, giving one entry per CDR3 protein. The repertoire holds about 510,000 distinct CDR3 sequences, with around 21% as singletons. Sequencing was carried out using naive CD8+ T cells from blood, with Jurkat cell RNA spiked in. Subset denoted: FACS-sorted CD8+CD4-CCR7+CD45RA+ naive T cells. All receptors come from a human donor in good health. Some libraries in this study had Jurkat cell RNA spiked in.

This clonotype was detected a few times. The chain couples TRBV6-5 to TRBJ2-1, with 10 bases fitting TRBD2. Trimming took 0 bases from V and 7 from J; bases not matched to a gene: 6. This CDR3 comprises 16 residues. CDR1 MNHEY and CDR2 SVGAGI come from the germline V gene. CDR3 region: CASSYSLGLAANEQFF. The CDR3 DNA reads TGTGCCAGCAGTTACTCGCTTGGACTAGCGGCAAATGAGCAGTTCTTC.

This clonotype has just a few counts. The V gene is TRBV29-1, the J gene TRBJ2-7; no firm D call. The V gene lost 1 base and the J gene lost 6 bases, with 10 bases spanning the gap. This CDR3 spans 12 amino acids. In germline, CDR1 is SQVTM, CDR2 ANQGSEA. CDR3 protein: CSVEADPSEQYF. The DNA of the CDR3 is TGCAGCGTTGAAGCCGACCCGTCCGAGCAGTACTTC.

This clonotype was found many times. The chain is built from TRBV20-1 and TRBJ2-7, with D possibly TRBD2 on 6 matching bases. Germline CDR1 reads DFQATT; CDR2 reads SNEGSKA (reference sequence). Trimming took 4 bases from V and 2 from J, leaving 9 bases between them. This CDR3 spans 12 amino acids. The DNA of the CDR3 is TGCAGTGCTAAGGGACTGACCTACGAGCAGTACTTC. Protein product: CSAKGLTYEQYF.

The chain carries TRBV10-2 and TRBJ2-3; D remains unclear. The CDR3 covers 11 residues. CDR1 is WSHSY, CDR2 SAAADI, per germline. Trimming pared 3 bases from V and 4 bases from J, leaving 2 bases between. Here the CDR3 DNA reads TGCGCCAGCAGTGAATCAGATACGCAGTATTTT. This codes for CASSESDTQYF.

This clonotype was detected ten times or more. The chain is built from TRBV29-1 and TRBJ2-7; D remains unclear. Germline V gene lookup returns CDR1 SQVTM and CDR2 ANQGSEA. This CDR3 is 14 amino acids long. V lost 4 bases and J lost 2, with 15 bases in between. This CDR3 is CSVVSGDSTYEQYF. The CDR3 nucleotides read TGCAGCGTTGTTTCTGGGGATTCCACCTACGAGCAGTACTTC.

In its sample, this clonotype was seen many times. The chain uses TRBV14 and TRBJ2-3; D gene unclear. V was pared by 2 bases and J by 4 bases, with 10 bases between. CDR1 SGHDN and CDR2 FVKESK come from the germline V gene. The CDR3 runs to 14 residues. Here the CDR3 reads CASSQRNSADTQYF. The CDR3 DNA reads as TGTGCCAGCAGCCAAAGGAACTCGGCAGATACGCAGTATTTT.

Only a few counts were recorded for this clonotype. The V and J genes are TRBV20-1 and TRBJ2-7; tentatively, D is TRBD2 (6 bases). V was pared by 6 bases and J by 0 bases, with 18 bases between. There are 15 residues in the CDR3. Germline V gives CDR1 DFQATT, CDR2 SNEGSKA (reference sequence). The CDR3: CSAQRDSMSSYEQYF. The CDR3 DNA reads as TGCAGTGCCCAGAGGGACTCAATGAGCTCCTACGAGCAGTACTTC.

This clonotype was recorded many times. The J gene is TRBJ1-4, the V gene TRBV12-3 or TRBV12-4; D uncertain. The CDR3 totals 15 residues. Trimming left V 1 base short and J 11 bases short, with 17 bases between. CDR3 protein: CASSLVTVNMRKLFF. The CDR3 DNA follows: TGTGCCAGCAGTTTAGTAACAGTTAATATGAGGAAACTGTTTTTT.

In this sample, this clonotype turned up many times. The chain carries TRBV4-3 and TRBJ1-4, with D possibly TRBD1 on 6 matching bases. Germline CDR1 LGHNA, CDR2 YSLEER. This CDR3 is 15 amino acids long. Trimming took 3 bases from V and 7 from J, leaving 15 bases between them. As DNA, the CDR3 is TGCGCCAGCAGCCAGGACACAGGGAGGAGTGAAAAACTGTTTTTT. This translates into CASSQDTGRSEKLFF.

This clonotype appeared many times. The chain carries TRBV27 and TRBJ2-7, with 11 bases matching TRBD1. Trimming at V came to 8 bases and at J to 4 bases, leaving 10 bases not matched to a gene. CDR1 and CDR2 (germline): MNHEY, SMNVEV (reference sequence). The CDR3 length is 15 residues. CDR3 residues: CASHGTGGWGYEQYF. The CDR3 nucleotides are TGTGCCAGCCATGGGACAGGGGGTTGGGGATACGAGCAGTACTTC.

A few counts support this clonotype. CDR3 region: CAISAWDGGQETQYF. In DNA form, the CDR3 reads TGTGCCATCAGTGCGTGGGACGGGGGGCAAGAGACCCAGTACTTC. J is TRBJ2-5 and V is TRBV10-3, with TRBD2 identical over 7 bases. The V segment lost 4 bases and the J segment 2 bases; nucleotides outside the gene matches: 7. Germline V gene data show CDR1 as ENHRY and CDR2 as SYGVKD. This CDR3 is 15 amino acids long.

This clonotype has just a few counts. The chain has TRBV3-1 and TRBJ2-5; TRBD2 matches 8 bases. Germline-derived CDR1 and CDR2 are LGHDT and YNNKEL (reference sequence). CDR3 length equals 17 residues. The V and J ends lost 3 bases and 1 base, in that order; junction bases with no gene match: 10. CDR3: CASSHVSPGLGQETQYF. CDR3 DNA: TGTGCCAGCAGCCACGTCTCCCCGGGACTAGGCCAAGAGACCCAGTACTTC.

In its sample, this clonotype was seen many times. CDR3 region: CASSPVIAYEQYF. For the CDR3, the DNA is TGTGCCAGCAGCCCGGTCATCGCCTACGAGCAGTACTTC. This rearrangement joins TRBV14 to TRBJ2-7, with no clear D. The V and J ends lost 4 bases and 2 bases respectively, with 9 bases between them. The CDR3 runs to 13 residues. Germline V gene data show CDR1 as SGHDN and CDR2 as FVKESK.

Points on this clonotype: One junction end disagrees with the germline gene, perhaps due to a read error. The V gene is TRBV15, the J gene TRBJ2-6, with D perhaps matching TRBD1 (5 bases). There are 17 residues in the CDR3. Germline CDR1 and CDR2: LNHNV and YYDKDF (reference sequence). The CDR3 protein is CATSLHLTVSGANILTF. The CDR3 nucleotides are TGTGCCACCAGCTTGCACTTGACAGTCTCTGGGGCCAACATCCTGACTTTC.

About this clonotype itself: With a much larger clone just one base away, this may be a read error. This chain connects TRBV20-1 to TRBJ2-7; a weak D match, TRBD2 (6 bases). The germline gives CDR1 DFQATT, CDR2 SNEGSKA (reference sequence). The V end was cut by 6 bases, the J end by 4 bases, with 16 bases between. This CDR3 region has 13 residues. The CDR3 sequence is CSADPPSEYEQYF. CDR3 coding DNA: TGCAGTGCCGACCCGCCTAGCGAGTACGAGCAGTACTTC.

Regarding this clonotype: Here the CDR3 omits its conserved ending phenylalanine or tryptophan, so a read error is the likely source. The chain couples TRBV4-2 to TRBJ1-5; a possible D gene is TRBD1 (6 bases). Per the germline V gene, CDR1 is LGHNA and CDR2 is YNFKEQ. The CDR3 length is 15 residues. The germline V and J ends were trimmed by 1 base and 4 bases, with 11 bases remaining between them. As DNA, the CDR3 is TGTGCCAGCAGCCAAGGTGGGGGGCATAATCAGCCCCAGCATTCT. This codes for CASSQGGGHNQPQHS.

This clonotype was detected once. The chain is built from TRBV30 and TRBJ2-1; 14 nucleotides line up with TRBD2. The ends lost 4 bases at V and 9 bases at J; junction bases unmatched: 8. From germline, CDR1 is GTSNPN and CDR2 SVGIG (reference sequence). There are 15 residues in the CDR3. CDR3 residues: CAWISGLAGGFEQFF. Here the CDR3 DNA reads TGTGCCTGGATTTCAGGACTAGCGGGGGGATTTGAGCAGTTCTTC. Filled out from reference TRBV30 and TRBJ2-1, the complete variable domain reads SQTIHQWPATLVQPVGSPLSLECTVEGTSNPNLYWYRQAAGRGLQLLFYSVGIGQISSEVPQNLSASRPQDRQFILSSKKLLLSDSGFYLCAWISGLAGGFEQFFGPGTRLTVL.